This note documents a single TCR beta chain sequence. This entry belongs to a study of blood T cells in healthy people across ages. A sample-barcoded 5' primer and a J-beta primer mix were used in a second PCR of about 7 to 12 cycles. Via MiXCR, TCRdb re-called the 5' RACE reads, giving one row per CDR3 protein. The data contain approximately 800,000 distinct CDR3 sequences, roughly 60% of them singletons. The CDR3 runs 17 residues. V shed 0 bases and J shed 3 bases, with 17 bases lying between them. From germline, CDR1 is SGHVS and CDR2 FNYEAQ. The chain recombines TRBV7-6 with TRBJ2-5; D perhaps matches TRBD1 (5 bases). Sequenced input: blood. The receptor was derived from a man aged 30 to 39 in good health. CDR3 protein: CASSLALGRKIKETQYF. CDR3 coding DNA: TGTGCCAGCAGCTTAGCGCTGGGGCGAAAGATAAAAGAGACCCAGTACTTC.